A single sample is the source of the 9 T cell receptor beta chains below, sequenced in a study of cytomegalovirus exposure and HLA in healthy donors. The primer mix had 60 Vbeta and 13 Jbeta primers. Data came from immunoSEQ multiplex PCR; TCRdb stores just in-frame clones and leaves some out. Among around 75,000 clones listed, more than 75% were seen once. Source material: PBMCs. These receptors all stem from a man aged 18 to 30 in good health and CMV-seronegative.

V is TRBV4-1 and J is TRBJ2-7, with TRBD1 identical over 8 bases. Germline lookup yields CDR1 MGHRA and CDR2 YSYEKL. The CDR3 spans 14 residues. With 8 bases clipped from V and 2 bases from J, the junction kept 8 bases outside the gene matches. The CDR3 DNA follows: TGCGCCAGCCAAGTACAGACAGGGGCCTACGAGCAGTACGTC. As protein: CASQVQTGAYEQYV.

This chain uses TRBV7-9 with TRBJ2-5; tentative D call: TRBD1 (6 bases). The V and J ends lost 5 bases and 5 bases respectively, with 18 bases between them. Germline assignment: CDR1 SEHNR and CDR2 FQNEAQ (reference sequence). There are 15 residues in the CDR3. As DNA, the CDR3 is TGTGCCAGCAGCCGATTAACAGGGAGATCGGAGACCCAGTACTTC. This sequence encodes CASSRLTGRSETQYF.

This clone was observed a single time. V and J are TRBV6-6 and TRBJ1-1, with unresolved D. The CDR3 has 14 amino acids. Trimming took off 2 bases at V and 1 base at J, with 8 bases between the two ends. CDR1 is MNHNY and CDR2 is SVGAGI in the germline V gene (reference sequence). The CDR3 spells CASSYRFENTEAFF. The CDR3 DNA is TGTGCCAGCAGTTACCGGTTTGAGAACACTGAAGCTTTCTTT.

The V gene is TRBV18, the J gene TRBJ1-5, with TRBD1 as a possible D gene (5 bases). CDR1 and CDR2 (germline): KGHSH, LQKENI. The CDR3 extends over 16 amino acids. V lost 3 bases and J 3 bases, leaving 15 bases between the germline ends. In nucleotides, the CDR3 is TGTGCCAGCTCACCGTTTGGCAGGGCCGACAATCAGCCCCAGCATTTT. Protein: CASSPFGRADNQPQHF.

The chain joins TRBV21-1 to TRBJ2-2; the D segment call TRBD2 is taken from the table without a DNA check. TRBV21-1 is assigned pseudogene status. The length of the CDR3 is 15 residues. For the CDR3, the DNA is TGTGCCAGCAGCAAAAAGCGGGGTCTGACCGGGGAGCTGTTTTTT. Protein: CASSKKRGLTGELFF.

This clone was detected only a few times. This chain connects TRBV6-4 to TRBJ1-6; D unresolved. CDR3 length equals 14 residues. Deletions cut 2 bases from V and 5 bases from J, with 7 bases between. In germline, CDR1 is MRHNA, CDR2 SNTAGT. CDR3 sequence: CASSDSTDNSPLHF. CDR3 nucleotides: TGTGCCAGCAGTGACAGCACCGATAATTCACCCCTCCACTTT.

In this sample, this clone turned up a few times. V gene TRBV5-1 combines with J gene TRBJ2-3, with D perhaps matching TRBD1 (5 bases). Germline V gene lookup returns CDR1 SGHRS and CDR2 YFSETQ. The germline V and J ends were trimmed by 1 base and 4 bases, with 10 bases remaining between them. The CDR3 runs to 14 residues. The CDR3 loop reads CASSLRRAPDTQYF. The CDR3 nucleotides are TGCGCCAGCAGCTTGCGCAGGGCCCCAGATACGCAGTATTTT.

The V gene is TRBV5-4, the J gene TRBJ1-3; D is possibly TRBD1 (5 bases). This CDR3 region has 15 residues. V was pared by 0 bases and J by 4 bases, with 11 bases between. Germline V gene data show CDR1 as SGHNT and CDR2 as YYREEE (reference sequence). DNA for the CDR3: TGTGCCAGCAGCTTGGGCGGGGCAGGCGGAAACACCATATATTTT. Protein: CASSLGGAGGNTIYF.

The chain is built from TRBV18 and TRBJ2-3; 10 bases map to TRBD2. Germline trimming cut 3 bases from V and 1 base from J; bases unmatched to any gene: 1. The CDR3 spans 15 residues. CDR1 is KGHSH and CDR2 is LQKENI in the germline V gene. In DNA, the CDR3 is TGTGCCAGCTCACCCCTAGCGGGGGGCACAGATACGCAGTATTTT. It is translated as CASSPLAGGTDTQYF. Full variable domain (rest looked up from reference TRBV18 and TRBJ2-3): NAGVMQNPRHLVRRRGQEARLRCSPMKGHSHVYWYRQLPEEGLKFMVYLQKENIIDESGMPKERFSAEFPKEGPSILRIQQVVRGDSAAYFCASSPLAGGTDTQYFGPGTRLTVL.